This T cell receptor (beta chain) was captured in a study of T cell responses to AZD1222 COVID-19 vaccine. Study in general: It was second doses at about 4 or about 12 weeks that were pooled. Regarding the study as a whole: Seropositive AZD1222 recipients at baseline numbered only 6 or 7. Repertoire samples came only from after the peak T cell response. Donor demographics were predominantly white British with a female majority; clonal diversity may be underestimated.

Between the trimmed V and J ends, which lost 3 bases and 8 bases, there was a span of 13 bases. CDR1 is MDHEN, CDR2 SYDVKM, per germline. The CDR3 consists of 13 residues. A note on this clone: The antigen is undetermined.

The protocol was immunoSEQ multiplex PCR, while the TCRdb copy is restricted to in-frame clones and leaves out a portion. This sample carries over 100,000 clones, approximately 87% of them seen once, and the ten largest clones take less than 4%. This specimen consisted of peripheral blood, obtained on day 0 of AZD1222 vaccination. The sequence was collected from an adult in good health. The rearrangement joins TRBV28 to TRBJ1-2, with D possibly being TRBD1 (6 bases). The CDR3 loop reads CASSFRGLGGYTF. CDR3 DNA: TGTGCCAGCAGTTTTCGGGGGCTTGGGGGCTACACCTTC.